This is a list of T cell receptor beta chains from one sample in a study of T cell responses to AZD1222 COVID-19 vaccine. Sequencing used immunoSEQ multiplex PCR; TCRdb keeps in-frame clones, though not all of them. The sample has about 150,000 clones; 90% are singletons. Specimen: peripheral blood, collected 28 days after the second AZD1222 dose. These TCRs come from an adult who received the AZD1222 COVID-19 vaccine. CDR3s include the opening cysteine and the closing phenylalanine or tryptophan.

cdr3_aa cdr3_length v_call
CASSTGQPSTEAFF 14 TRBV7-9
CASSEGRASEKLFF 14 TRBV2
CASSQESRHGVRYYGYTF 18 TRBV3-1/TRBV3-2
CATSRVGPNQPQHF 14 TRBV15
CAWLQIYGYTF 11 TRBV30
CASSLSRGLGSYNSPLHF 18 TRBV28
CASTGGEQFF 10 TRBV11-3
CASSPEGAFAYNEQFF 16 TRBV7-3
CASRAGVGQPQHF 13 TRBV2
CASSLLQDRRAFF 13 TRBV5-6
CATLDRGYMNTEAFF 15 TRBV6-6
CASSLITYNEQFF 13 TRBV5-1
CASGVPLTGELFF 13 TRBV2
CASRGNWQFF 10 TRBV2
CASSFHSSGANVLTF 15 TRBV3-1/TRBV3-2
CASRTAYGYTF 11 TRBV19
CASSTQARLLNTEAFF 16 TRBV19
CASSLSVLNTEAFF 14 TRBV5-6
CASSYGQSSYNSPLHF 16 TRBV5-4
CASSQGVQPQHF 12 TRBV3-1/TRBV3-2
CASSTKGKQGNQPQHF 16 TRBV19
CASSLQATGAVYGYTF 16 TRBV5-6
CASSYSGPGESPLHF 15 TRBV6-5
CASSQESPGAHYEQYF 16 TRBV3-1/TRBV3-2
CASSFTAGPSYTF 13 TRBV5-6
CASGLFGGWSPLHF 14 TRBV12-5
CASSPRSGDFVYEQYF 16 TRBV18
CASSPRDRSNYEQYF 15 TRBV5-5
CASSQDPREYGQRNEQYF 18 TRBV3-1/TRBV3-2
CASGWGGRGNEQFF 14 TRBV27
CASTPRVYNFRFF 13 TRBV28
CASSQIPPGSGSYEQYF 17 TRBV3-1/TRBV3-2
CASSHSGGAYEQYF 14 TRBV4-2
CASSPVGLPYEQYF 14 TRBV11-1
CASSQAGGYYGYTF 14 TRBV4-1
CASSYFQNSGNTIYF 15 TRBV6-6
CASSAAEGSPLHF 13 TRBV19
CAWNPPGTGATSTEAFF 17 TRBV30
CASSQVGRVYGYTF 14 TRBV3-1/TRBV3-2
CATSPQAAINTEAFF 15 TRBV15
CASSPVQGFNEKLFF 15 TRBV18
CASTSGALTDTQYF 14 TRBV6-4
CASSSRLAGAYNEQFF 16 TRBV6-5
CASSAGQGRNQPQHF 15 TRBV9
CAGSSYRDRGYEQYF 15 TRBV7-8
CASRRTDYSNQPQHF 15 TRBV6-5
CASRYGLAGRSEQYF 15 TRBV5-5
CASSLLGGSNQPQHF 15 TRBV28
CASTNEAPQHF 11 TRBV28
CASSNRRQGNEKLFF 15 TRBV19